Below, 20 T cell receptor beta chains from the same sample are listed, as sequenced in a study of early T cells in non-severe SARS-CoV-2 infection. TCRdb ran MiXCR on the 5' RACE reads and lists one entry per CDR3 protein. This sample has some 30,000 distinct CDR3 sequences, with about 4.6% found just once. The sequenced sample consisted of whole blood. Receptors originate from an adult who was a healthcare worker with PCR-confirmed SARS-CoV-2 infection or an uninfected control (not recorded which).

The chain couples TRBV6-5 to TRBJ2-3, with 8 bases fitting TRBD2. V was pared by 6 bases and J by 3 bases, with 11 bases of the junction left unmatched. Germline V CDR1 and CDR2: MNHEY, SVGAGI. The CDR3 extends over 16 amino acids. CDR3 nucleotides: TGTGCCAGCAGCACCACCGGGACTAGATCTACAGATACGCAGTATTTT. The encoded protein is CASSTTGTRSTDTQYF.

This clonotype was recorded many times. The V gene is TRBV29-1, the J gene TRBJ1-2, with no clear D. Trimming pared 1 base from V and 8 bases from J, leaving 8 bases between. Germline CDR1 SQVTM, CDR2 ANQGSEA. The CDR3 covers 11 residues. CDR3 residues: CSVEGLGGYTF. CDR3 bases: TGCAGCGTTGAAGGGCTGGGGGGCTACACCTTC.

This clonotype has ten or more counts. This rearrangement joins TRBV6-4 to TRBJ2-1; D is possibly TRBD1 or TRBD2 (5 bases each). Trimming pared 2 bases from V and 6 bases from J, leaving 11 bases between. Per the germline V gene, CDR1 is MRHNA and CDR2 is SNTAGT. CDR3 size: 14 residues. The CDR3 DNA reads TGTGCCAGCAGTGACCGGGACGGTGGCAATGAGCAGTTCTTC. It yields the protein CASSDRDGGNEQFF.

V gene TRBV6-2 or TRBV6-3 combines with J gene TRBJ2-7, with 13 positions matching TRBD2. Per the germline V gene, CDR1 is MNHEY and CDR2 is SVGEGT. This CDR3 is built from 18 residues. V gave up 6 bases and J gave up 3 bases; unmatched junction bases: 14. The CDR3 reads CASSQTSGRAYRDYEQYF. CDR3 nucleotide sequence: TGTGCCAGCAGCCAAACTAGCGGGAGGGCCTATCGGGACTACGAGCAGTACTTC.

This clonotype was recorded at least ten times. This chain connects TRBV20-1 to TRBJ2-5; D is possibly TRBD2 (5 bases). The ends were cut back, 6 bases at V and 9 bases at J, with 11 bases in the middle. Germline V CDR1 and CDR2: DFQATT, SNEGSKA (reference sequence). The CDR3 loop spans 10 amino acids. In DNA form, the CDR3 reads TGCAGTGCCCTAGCCGGGGCCCAGTACTTC. The encoded protein is CSALAGAQYF.

This clonotype has ten or more counts. This rearrangement joins TRBV20-1 to TRBJ2-7; D is possibly TRBD1 (6 bases). The CDR3 is made up of 13 amino acids. Looked up from germline, CDR1 is DFQATT and CDR2 is SNEGSKA (reference sequence). V lost 5 bases, J lost 1 base, and 12 bases lay in between. CDR3 in amino acids: CSAFRDTSYEQYF. CDR3 nucleotides: TGCAGTGCTTTCCGGGACACGTCCTACGAGCAGTACTTC.

This clonotype was seen at least ten times. The chain employs TRBV9 and TRBJ1-1; 9 bases fit TRBD1. CDR3 size: 15 residues. The germline V gene has CDR1 SGDLS and CDR2 YYNGEE. Trimming at V came to 4 bases and at J to 4 bases, leaving 8 bases not matched to a gene. CDR3: CASSTRDRDSTEAFF. The CDR3 nucleotides are TGTGCCAGCAGCACCCGGGACAGGGACTCCACTGAAGCTTTCTTT.

The V gene is TRBV29-1, the J gene TRBJ2-5, with TRBD2 matching over 12 bases. The CDR3 runs 15 residues. Germline V gives CDR1 SQVTM, CDR2 ANQGSEA. The junction had 9 bases not matched to a gene; V was cut back by 7 bases and J by 3 bases. For the CDR3, the DNA is TGCAGCGCTAAACGGACTAGCGGGACCAAAGAGACCCAGTACTTC. Translated: CSAKRTSGTKETQYF.

The sample holds a few counts of this clonotype. The chain recombines TRBV6-5 with TRBJ1-3; the D gene is possibly TRBD1 (6 bases). V was clipped by 5 bases and J by 0 bases, with 17 bases between them. This CDR3 has 17 residues. CDR1 MNHEY and CDR2 SVGAGI come from the germline V gene. The CDR3 region is CASSRFQGGFSGNTIYF. Written as DNA, the CDR3 is TGTGCCAGCAGTCGATTCCAAGGGGGTTTCTCTGGAAACACCATATATTTT.

This clonotype has at least ten counts. V and J are TRBV15 and TRBJ1-6; D call uncertain. CDR1 is LNHNV, CDR2 YYDKDF, per germline (reference sequence). V dropped 0 bases and J dropped 10 bases, with 10 bases sitting between them. CDR3 length equals 14 residues. CDR3 nucleotide sequence: TGTGCCACCAGCAGAGATGCAGAAGGGTCACCCCTCCACTTT. It is translated as CATSRDAEGSPLHF.

This clonotype was observed a handful of times. The genes are TRBV24-1 and TRBJ2-1, with 13 bases matching TRBD2. Germline assignment: CDR1 KGHDR and CDR2 SFDVKD. This CDR3 has 19 amino acids. V lost 5 bases, J lost 4 bases, and 13 bases stayed unmatched. CDR3 loop: CATSATGTSGTPRYNEQFF. In DNA form, the CDR3 reads TGTGCCACCAGTGCCACCGGGACTAGCGGGACCCCGCGTTACAATGAGCAGTTCTTC.

This clonotype was counted ten times or more. The genes are TRBV6-6 and TRBJ2-4; TRBD1 is a possible D gene (6 bases). Trimming pared 5 bases from V and 0 bases from J, leaving 11 bases between. CDR3 length equals 15 residues. CDR1 and CDR2 from the germline V gene are MNHNY and SVGAGI (reference sequence). CDR3 amino acids: CASSTLTGAKNIQYF. Here the CDR3 DNA reads TGTGCCAGCAGTACGTTGACAGGAGCCAAAAACATTCAGTACTTC.

There are many counts of this clonotype. The chain recombines TRBV7-9 with TRBJ2-7; possibly TRBD2 for D (7 bases). Germline V gene lookup returns CDR1 SEHNR and CDR2 FQNEAQ (reference sequence). V lost 6 bases and J 1 base, leaving 16 bases between the germline ends. The CDR3 contains 15 residues. The CDR3 DNA sequence: TGTGCCAGCAGTTCTGGCGGGGGCCGGTCCTACGAGCAGTACTTC. Protein product: CASSSGGGRSYEQYF.

At least ten counts were recorded for this clonotype. The chain carries TRBV14 and TRBJ1-1; 9 bases map to TRBD1. Trimming at V came to 1 base and at J to 3 bases, leaving 9 bases not matched to a gene. The CDR3 runs to 17 residues. The V gene's germline CDR1 is SGHDN and CDR2 FVKESK. In nucleotides, the CDR3 is TGTGCCAGCAGCCAAGCGGACAGGGGATGGAGGGACACTGAAGCTTTCTTT. Translating gives CASSQADRGWRDTEAFF.

This clonotype has at least ten counts. The chain has TRBV5-1 and TRBJ2-1; D is ambiguous. Trimming removed 4 bases at V and 2 bases at J, with 13 bases between. The V gene's germline CDR1 is SGHRS and CDR2 YFSETQ. CDR3 length equals 15 residues. In DNA form, the CDR3 reads TGCGCCAGCAGCCCCCTCCGGCAGACCTACAATGAGCAGTTCTTC. Amino acid sequence: CASSPLRQTYNEQFF.

This clonotype showed up many times. V is TRBV6-2 or TRBV6-3 and J is TRBJ2-3; D uncertain. This CDR3 spans 11 amino acids. The germline gives CDR1 MNHEY, CDR2 SVGEGT. V was clipped by 5 bases and J by 3 bases, with 3 bases between them. The CDR3 region has the DNA TGTGCCAGCAGTAAGACAGATACGCAGTATTTT. As protein: CASSKTDTQYF.

This clonotype was counted only a few times. The V call is TRBV7-3, the J call TRBJ1-1; D is perhaps TRBD1 (6 bases). CDR3 length: 13 residues. In germline, CDR1 is SGHTA, CDR2 FQGTGA. Deletions cut 4 bases from V and 11 bases from J, with 17 bases between. The CDR3 region is CASSSTDRHEAFF. The CDR3 DNA reads as TGTGCCAGCAGCTCTACCGACAGGCACGAGGCTTTCTTT.

The chain uses TRBV3-1 and TRBJ2-4, with 8 bases matching TRBD2. CDR1 is LGHDT and CDR2 is YNNKEL in the germline V gene (reference sequence). The CDR3 is made up of 19 amino acids. Unmatched junction bases numbered 10, after V lost 0 bases and J lost 0 bases. In nucleotides, the CDR3 is TGTGCCAGCAGCCAAGAAACTAGCGGAATCTCCCTAGCCAAAAACATTCAGTACTTC. Translation gives CASSQETSGISLAKNIQYF.

The table lists this clonotype with many counts. This rearrangement joins TRBV4-1 to TRBJ2-1, with TRBD2 matching 8 bases. CDR3 size: 15 residues. In germline, CDR1 is MGHRA, CDR2 YSYEKL. Germline trimming cut 3 bases from V and 15 bases from J; bases unmatched to any gene: 16. The DNA of the CDR3 is TGCGCCAGCAGCCACCCTAGGGGAGCGGGAGCTGGGTTGTTCTTC. Translation: CASSHPRGAGAGLFF.

This clonotype was counted at least ten times. This chain links TRBV29-1 with TRBJ1-2; D is unclear. Trimming pared 4 bases from V and 0 bases from J, leaving 12 bases between. Germline values: CDR1 SQVTM, CDR2 ANQGSEA. The CDR3 spans 14 residues. CDR3 loop: CSVGGSRSNYGYTF. The CDR3 bases are TGCAGCGTTGGGGGTAGTAGATCTAACTATGGCTACACCTTC. Full variable domain (remainder filled in from reference TRBV29-1 and TRBJ1-2): SAVISQKPSRDICQRGTSLTIQCQVDSQVTMMFWYRQQPGQSLTLIATANQGSEATYESGFVIDKFPISRPNLTFSTLTVSNMSPEDSSIYLCSVGGSRSNYGYTFGSGTRLTVV.